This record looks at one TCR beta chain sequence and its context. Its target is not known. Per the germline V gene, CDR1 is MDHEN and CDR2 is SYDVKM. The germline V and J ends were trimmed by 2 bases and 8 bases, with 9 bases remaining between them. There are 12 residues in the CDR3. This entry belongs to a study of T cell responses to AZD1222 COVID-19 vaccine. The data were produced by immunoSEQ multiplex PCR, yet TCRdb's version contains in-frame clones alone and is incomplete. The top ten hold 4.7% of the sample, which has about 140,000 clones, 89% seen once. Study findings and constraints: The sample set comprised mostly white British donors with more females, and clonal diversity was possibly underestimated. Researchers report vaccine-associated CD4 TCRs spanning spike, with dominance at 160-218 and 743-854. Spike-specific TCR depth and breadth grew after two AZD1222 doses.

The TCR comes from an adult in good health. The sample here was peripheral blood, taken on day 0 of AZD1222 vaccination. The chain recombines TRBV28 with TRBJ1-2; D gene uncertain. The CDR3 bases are TGTGCCAGCAGTTTAGCGGTCACGGGCTACACCTTC. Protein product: CASSLAVTGYTF.